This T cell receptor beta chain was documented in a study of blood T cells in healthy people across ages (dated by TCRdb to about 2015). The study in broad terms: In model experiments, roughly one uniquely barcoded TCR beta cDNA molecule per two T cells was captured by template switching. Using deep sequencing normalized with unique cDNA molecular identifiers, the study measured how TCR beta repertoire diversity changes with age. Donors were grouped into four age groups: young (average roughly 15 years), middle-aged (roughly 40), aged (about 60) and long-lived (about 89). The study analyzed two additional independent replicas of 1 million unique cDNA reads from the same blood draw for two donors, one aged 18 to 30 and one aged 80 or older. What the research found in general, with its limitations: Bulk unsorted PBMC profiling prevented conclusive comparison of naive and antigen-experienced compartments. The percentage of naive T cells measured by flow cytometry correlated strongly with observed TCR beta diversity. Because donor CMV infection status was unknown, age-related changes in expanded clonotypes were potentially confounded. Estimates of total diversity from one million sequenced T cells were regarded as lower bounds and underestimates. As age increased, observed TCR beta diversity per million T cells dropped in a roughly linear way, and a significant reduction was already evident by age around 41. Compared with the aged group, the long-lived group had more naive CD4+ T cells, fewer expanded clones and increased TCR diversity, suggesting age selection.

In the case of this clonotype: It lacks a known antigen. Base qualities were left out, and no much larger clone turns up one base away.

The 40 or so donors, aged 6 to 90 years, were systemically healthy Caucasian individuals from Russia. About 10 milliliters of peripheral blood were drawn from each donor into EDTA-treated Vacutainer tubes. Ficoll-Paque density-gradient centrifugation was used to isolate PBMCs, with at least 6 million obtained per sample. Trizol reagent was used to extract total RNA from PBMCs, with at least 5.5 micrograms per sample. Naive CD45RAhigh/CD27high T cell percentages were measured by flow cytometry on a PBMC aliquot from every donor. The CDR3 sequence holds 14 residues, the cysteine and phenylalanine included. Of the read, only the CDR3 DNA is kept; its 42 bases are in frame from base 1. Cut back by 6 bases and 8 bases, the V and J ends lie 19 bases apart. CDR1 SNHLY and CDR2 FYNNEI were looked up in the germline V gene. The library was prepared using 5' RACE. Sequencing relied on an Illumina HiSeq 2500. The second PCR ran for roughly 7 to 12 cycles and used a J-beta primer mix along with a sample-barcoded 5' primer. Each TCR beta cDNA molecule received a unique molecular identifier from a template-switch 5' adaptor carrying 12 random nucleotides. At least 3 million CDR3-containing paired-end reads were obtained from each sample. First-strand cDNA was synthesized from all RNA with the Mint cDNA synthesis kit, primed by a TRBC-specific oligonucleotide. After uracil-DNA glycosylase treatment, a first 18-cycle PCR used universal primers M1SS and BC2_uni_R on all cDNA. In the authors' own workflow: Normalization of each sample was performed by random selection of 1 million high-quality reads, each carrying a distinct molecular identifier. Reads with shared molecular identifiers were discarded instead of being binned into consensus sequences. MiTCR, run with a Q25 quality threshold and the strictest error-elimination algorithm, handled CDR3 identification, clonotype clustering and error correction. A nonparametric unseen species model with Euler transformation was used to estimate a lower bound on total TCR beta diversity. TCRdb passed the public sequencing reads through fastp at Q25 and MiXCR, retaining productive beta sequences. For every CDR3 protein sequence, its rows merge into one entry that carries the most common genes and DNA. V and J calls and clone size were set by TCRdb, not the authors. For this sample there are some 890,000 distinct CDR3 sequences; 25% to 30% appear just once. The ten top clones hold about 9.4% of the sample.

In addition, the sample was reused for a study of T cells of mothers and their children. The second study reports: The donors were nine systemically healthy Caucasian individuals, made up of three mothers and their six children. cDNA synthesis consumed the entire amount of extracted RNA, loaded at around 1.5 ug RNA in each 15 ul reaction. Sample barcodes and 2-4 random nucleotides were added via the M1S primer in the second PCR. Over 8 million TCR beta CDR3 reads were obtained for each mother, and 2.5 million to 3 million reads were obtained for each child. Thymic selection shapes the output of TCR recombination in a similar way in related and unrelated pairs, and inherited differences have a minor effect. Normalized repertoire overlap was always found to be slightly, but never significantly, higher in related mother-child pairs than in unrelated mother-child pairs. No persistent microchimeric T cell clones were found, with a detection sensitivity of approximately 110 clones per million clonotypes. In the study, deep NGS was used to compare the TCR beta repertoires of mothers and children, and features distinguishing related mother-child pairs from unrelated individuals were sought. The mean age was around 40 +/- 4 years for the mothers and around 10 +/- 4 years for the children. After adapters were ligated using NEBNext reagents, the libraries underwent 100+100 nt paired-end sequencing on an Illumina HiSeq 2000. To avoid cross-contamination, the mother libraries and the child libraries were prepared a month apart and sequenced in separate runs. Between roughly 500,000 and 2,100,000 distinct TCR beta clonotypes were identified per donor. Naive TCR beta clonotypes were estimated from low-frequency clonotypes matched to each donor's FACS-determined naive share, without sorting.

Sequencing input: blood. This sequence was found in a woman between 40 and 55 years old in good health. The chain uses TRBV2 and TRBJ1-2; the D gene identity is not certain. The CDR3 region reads CASSREQETVGYTF. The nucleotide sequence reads TGTGCCAGCAGCCGCGAGCAGGAGACGGTCGGCTACACCTTC.